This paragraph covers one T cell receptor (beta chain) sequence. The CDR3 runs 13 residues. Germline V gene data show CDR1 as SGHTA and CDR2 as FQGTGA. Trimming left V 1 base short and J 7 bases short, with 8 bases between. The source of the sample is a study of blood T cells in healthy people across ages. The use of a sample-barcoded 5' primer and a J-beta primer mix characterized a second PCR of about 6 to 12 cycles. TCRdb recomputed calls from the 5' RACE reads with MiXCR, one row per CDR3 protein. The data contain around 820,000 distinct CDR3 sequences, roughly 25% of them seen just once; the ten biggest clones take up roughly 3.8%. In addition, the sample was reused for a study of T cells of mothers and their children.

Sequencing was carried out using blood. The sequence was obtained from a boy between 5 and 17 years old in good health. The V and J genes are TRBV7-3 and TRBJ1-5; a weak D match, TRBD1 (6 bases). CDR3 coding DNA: TGTGCCAGCAGCTTAATGGGGGGCCAGCCCCAGCATTTT. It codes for CASSLMGGQPQHF.